This T cell receptor (beta chain) was captured by sequencing in a study of blood T cell repertoires in COVID-19. Across the study: PBMCs, B-cell-depleted T cells, or T cells were the source of the cDNA or gDNA that made up the material.

Assay: immunoSEQ multiplex PCR; the TCRdb copy retains only in-frame clones and omits some. The sample shows 99,000 or so clones, about 83% of them seen only once. This clone was recorded only once. Trimming shortened V by 1 base and J by 5 bases, and 15 bases separated the two germline ends. This CDR3 has 15 residues. CDR1 is SNHLY and CDR2 is FYNNEI in the germline V gene. Sequences were obtained from peripheral blood. The chain recombines TRBV2 with TRBJ2-7; TRBD2 might be the D (6 bases). The clonotype was recovered from a man aged 70-80 years with active or convalescent COVID-19. As DNA, the CDR3 is TGTGCCAGCAGTGAAGTGACGGGAGTCGGAGACGAGCAGTACTTC. Translation: CASSEVTGVGDEQYF.